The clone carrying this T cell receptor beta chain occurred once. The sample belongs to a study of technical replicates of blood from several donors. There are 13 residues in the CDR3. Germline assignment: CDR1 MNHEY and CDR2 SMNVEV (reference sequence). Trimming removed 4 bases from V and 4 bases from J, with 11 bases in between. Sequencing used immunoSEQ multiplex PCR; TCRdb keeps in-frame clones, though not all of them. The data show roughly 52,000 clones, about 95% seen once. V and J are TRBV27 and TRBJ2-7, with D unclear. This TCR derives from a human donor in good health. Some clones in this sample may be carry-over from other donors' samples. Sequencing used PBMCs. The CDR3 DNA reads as TGTGCCAGCAGTTACGAGGAAGCGTACGAGCAGTACTTC. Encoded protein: CASSYEEAYEQYF.